The 16 T cell receptor beta chains in this list originate from one sample, sequenced in a study of control samples from healthy donors and cancer patients (TCRdb year 2020). Library prep was done by the immunoSEQ multiplex PCR assay. TCRdb stores this immuneACCESS table with in-frame sequences only. Part of the clones is absent; in the studies checked, under half of the shortfall reflects unresolved V genes, and no reason is known for the rest. A total of 120,000 or so clones appear in this sample, roughly nine tenths of them only once. Under 40% of the sample belongs to the ten largest clones. Sample: blood. These receptors came from a man over 45 in good health.

The V call is TRBV3-1 (or the pseudogene TRBV3-2), the J call TRBJ2-2, with a weak D call TRBD1 (6 bases). With 4 bases removed from V and 6 bases from J, the gap between germline ends came to 15 bases. Germline V gene sequence: CDR1 LGHDT, CDR2 YNNKEL (reference sequence). CDR3 length: 15 residues. CDR3 DNA sequence: TGTGCCAGCAGCCCCTCAGGGGTGACACCCGGGGAGCTGTTTTTT. This codes for CASSPSGVTPGELFF.

The V call is TRBV19, the J call TRBJ1-2, with D hard to call. Between the trimmed V and J ends, which lost 6 bases and 1 base, there was a span of 9 bases. Germline loops: CDR1 LNHDA, CDR2 SQIVND (reference sequence). The CDR3 loop spans 13 amino acids. This CDR3 is CASSISDNYGYTF. DNA for the CDR3: TGTGCCAGTAGCATCTCAGATAACTATGGCTACACCTTC.

The rearrangement uses TRBV5-1 and TRBJ1-4; D ambiguous. V dropped 4 bases and J dropped 0 bases, with 16 bases sitting between them. This CDR3 is built from 17 residues. CDR1 and CDR2 from the germline V gene are SGHRS and YFSETQ. The CDR3 protein is CASSVAASLATNEKLFF. DNA for the CDR3: TGCGCCAGCAGCGTGGCAGCTAGTCTTGCAACTAATGAAAAACTGTTTTTT.

This chain links TRBV5-1 with TRBJ2-5; TRBD2 matches at 13 bases. Germline CDR1 reads SGHRS; CDR2 reads YFSETQ. CDR3 length equals 17 residues. The ends lost 5 bases at V and 1 base at J; junction bases unmatched: 8. The CDR3 sequence is CASRGGLAGTLQETQYF. For the CDR3, the DNA is TGCGCCAGCAGGGGGGGACTAGCGGGGACACTCCAAGAGACCCAGTACTTC.

The gene calls are TRBV7-2 and TRBJ1-1; D possibly corresponds to TRBD1 (5 bases). CDR3 length: 15 residues. The V end was cut by 2 bases, the J end by 1 base, with 11 bases between. CDR1 SGHTA and CDR2 FQGNSA come from the germline V gene. The CDR3 region is CASSLISGTNTEAFF. The CDR3 DNA follows: TGTGCCAGCAGCTTAATTTCCGGGACGAACACTGAAGCTTTCTTT.

The chain is built from TRBV27 and TRBJ2-5; a weak D match, TRBD2 (5 bases). V was pared by 6 bases and J by 0 bases, with 14 bases between. The CDR3 has 15 amino acids. From germline, CDR1 is MNHEY and CDR2 SMNVEV (reference sequence). CDR3 region: CASRPGSGYQETQYF. CDR3 sequence (DNA): TGTGCCAGCAGGCCCGGTTCGGGGTACCAAGAGACCCAGTACTTC.

The rearrangement uses TRBV12-3 or TRBV12-4 and TRBJ2-5, with a tentative D call TRBD2 (5 bases). V shed 6 bases and J shed 1 base, with 9 bases lying between them. The CDR3 is made up of 13 amino acids. CDR3 region: CASSYRGQETQYF. The DNA of the CDR3 is TGTGCCAGCAGCTATCGGGGCCAAGAGACCCAGTACTTC.

The gene calls are TRBV9 and TRBJ1-5, with TRBD1 identical over 8 bases. Germline CDR1 reads SGDLS; CDR2 reads YYNGEE. This CDR3 has 14 amino acids. V was pared by 0 bases and J by 7 bases, with 3 bases of the junction left unmatched. CDR3 amino acids: CASSVGAGGQPQHF. In DNA form, the CDR3 reads TGTGCCAGCAGCGTAGGGGCAGGGGGCCAGCCCCAGCATTTT.

V gene TRBV3-1 (or the pseudogene TRBV3-2) combines with J gene TRBJ1-1, with 10 bases that match TRBD1. CDR1 and CDR2 from the germline V gene are LGHDT and YNNKEL (reference sequence). CDR3 length equals 15 residues. V shed 4 bases and J 7 bases; nucleotides not matched to a gene: 9. The CDR3 protein is CASSLPGQGFGEAFF. CDR3 coding DNA: TGTGCCAGCAGCCTCCCGGGACAGGGGTTTGGTGAAGCTTTCTTT.

The chain combines TRBV27 with TRBJ1-2, with D perhaps TRBD1 (5 bases). CDR1 is MNHEY, CDR2 SMNVEV, per germline (reference sequence). The CDR3 length is 15 residues. V dropped 3 bases and J dropped 6 bases, with 17 bases sitting between them. In nucleotides, the CDR3 is TGTGCCAGCAGTTTTCAGGGTAATAAGGAAAATGGCTACACCTTC. Its translation is CASSFQGNKENGYTF.

This clone was counted between two and nine times. The chain combines TRBV2 with TRBJ2-1; 15 bases map to TRBD2. The germline gives CDR1 SNHLY, CDR2 FYNNEI. This CDR3 comprises 19 residues. The V segment lost 7 bases and the J segment 2 bases; nucleotides outside the gene matches: 12. In nucleotides, the CDR3 is TGTGCCAGCACCTACACCGGGACTAGCGGGGGGAGCGCCTACAATGAGCAGTTCTTC. This codes for CASTYTGTSGGSAYNEQFF.

The chain joins TRBV7-8 to TRBJ2-3, with TRBD2 matching 9 bases. Looked up from germline, CDR1 is SGHVS and CDR2 is FQNEAQ. The CDR3 runs 16 residues. V was pared by 2 bases and J by 4 bases, with 7 bases of the junction left unmatched. In DNA, the CDR3 is TGTGCCAGCAGCTTAATCCGCGGGGGGGCCCCAGATACGCAGTATTTT. Translating it yields CASSLIRGGAPDTQYF.

The chain uses TRBV4-3 and TRBJ1-1, with D hard to call. CDR1 and CDR2 from the germline V gene are LGHNA and YSLEER. This CDR3 is 16 amino acids long. V lost 0 bases and J 4 bases, leaving 15 bases between the germline ends. The CDR3 region is CASSQDSRVYGTEAFF. The CDR3 DNA sequence: TGCGCCAGCAGCCAAGACTCTCGGGTGTACGGCACTGAAGCTTTCTTT.

The CDR3 here is CASSLSPQDATEAFF. In DNA, the CDR3 is TGCGCCAGCAGCTTGTCCCCCCAGGATGCCACTGAAGCTTTCTTT. The chain employs TRBV5-1 and TRBJ1-1, with D unclear. CDR3 length: 15 amino acids. The germline V and J ends were trimmed by 1 base and 4 bases, with 14 bases remaining between them. The germline V gene encodes CDR1 SGHRS and CDR2 YFSETQ.

V gene TRBV6-6 combines with J gene TRBJ1-2; TRBD1 matches 8 bases. CDR3 size: 16 residues. CDR1 is MNHNY and CDR2 is SVGAGI in the germline V gene (reference sequence). Trimming removed 1 base from V and 3 bases from J; junction bases left unmatched: 7. CDR3 sequence (DNA): TGTGCCAGCAGTTACTTCCCGGGACAGGCGGACTATGGCTACACCTTC. Translated, it gives CASSYFPGQADYGYTF.

Comment on this clone: The identical CDR3 is also encoded by other nucleotide sequences in the sample. This chain joins TRBV19 and TRBJ2-7, with D unclear. This CDR3 contains 12 residues. Germline V gene data show CDR1 as LNHDA and CDR2 as SQIVND (reference sequence). With 1 base removed from V and 5 bases from J, the gap between germline ends came to 6 bases. The CDR3 DNA sequence: TGTGCCAGTAGTATAGGGGGAAACGAGCAGTACTTC. Its protein is CASSIGGNEQYF.